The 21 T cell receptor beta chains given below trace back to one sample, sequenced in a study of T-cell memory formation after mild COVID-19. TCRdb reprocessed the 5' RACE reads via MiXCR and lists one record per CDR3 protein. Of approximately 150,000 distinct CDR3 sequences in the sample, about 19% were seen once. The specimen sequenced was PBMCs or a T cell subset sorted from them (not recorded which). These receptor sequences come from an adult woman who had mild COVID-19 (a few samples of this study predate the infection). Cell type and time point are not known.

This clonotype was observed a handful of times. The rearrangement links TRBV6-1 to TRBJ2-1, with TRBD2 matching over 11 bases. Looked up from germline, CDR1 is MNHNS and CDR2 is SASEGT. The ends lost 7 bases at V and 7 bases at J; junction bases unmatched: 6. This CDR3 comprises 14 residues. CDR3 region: CASNVAGGPNEQFF. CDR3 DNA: TGTGCCAGCAACGTAGCGGGAGGGCCTAATGAGCAGTTCTTC.

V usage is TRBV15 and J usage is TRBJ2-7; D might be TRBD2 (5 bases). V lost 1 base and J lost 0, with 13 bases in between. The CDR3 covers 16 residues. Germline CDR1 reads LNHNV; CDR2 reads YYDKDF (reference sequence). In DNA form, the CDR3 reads TGTGCCACCAGCAGAGGAGGGCAGGACCTCTCCTACGAGCAGTACTTC. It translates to CATSRGGQDLSYEQYF.

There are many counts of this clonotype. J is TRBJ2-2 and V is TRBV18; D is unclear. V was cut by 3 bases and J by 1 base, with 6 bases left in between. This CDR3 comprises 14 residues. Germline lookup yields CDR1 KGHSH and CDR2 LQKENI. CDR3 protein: CASSPGLNTGELFF. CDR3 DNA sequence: TGTGCCAGCTCACCGGGCCTGAACACCGGGGAGCTGTTTTTT. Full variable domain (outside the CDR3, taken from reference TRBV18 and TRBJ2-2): NAGVMQNPRHLVRRRGQEARLRCSPMKGHSHVYWYRQLPEEGLKFMVYLQKENIIDESGMPKERFSAEFPKEGPSILRIQQVVRGDSAAYFCASSPGLNTGELFFGEGSRLTVL.

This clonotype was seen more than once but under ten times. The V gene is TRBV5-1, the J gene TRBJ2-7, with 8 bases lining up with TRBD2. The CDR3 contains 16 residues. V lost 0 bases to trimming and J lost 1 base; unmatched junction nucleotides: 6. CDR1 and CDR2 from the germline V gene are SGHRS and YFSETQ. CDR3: CASSLAKASGSYEQYF. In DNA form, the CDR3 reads TGCGCCAGCAGCTTGGCCAAGGCTAGCGGGTCCTACGAGCAGTACTTC.

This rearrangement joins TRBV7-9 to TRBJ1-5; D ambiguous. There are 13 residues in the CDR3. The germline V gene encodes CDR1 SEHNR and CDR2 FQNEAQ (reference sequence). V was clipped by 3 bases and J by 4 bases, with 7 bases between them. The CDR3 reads CASSFLNNQPQHF. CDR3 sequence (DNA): TGTGCCAGCAGCTTCCTGAATAATCAGCCCCAGCATTTT.

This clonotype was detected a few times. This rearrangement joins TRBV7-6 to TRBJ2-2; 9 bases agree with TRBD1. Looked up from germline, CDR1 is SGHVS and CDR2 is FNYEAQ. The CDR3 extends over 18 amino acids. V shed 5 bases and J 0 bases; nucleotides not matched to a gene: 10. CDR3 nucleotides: TGTGCCAGCAGCAGGCCGGGACAGGGTAAAACGAACACCGGGGAGCTGTTTTTT. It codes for CASSRPGQGKTNTGELFF.

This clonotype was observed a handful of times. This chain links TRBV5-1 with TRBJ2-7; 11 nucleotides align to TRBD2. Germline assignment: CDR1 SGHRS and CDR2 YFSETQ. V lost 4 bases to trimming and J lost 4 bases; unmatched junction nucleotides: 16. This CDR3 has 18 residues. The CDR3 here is CASSPGTSGGSYAYEQYF. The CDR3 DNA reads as TGCGCCAGCAGCCCCGGGACTAGCGGAGGATCCTATGCTTACGAGCAGTACTTC.

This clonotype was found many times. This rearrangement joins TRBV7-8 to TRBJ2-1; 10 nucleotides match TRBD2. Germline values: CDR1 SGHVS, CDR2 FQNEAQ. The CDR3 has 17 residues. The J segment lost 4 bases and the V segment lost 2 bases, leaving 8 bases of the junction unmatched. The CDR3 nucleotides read TGTGCCAGCAGCTTAACGCTACTAGCGGGACCTTACAATGAGCAGTTCTTC. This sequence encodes CASSLTLLAGPYNEQFF.

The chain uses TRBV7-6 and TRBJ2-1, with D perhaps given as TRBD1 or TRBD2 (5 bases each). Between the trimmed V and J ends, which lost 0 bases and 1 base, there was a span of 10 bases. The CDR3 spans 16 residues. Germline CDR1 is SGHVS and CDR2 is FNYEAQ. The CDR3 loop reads CASSLAGGESYNEQFF. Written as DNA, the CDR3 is TGTGCCAGCAGCTTAGCTGGGGGAGAGTCCTACAATGAGCAGTTCTTC.

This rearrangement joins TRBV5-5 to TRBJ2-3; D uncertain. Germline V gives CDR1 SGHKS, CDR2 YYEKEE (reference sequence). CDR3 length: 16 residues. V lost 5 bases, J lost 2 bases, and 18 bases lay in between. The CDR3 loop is CASSPAPGRTTDTQYF. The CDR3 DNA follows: TGTGCCAGCAGTCCTGCCCCGGGTCGAACCACAGATACGCAGTATTTT.

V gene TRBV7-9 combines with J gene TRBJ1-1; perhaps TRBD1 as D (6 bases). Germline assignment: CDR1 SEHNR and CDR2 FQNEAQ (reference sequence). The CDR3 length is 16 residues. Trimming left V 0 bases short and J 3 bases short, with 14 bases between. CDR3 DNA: TGTGCCAGCAGCTTAGCGGGAAGACAGGAGGACACTGAAGCTTTCTTT. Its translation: CASSLAGRQEDTEAFF.

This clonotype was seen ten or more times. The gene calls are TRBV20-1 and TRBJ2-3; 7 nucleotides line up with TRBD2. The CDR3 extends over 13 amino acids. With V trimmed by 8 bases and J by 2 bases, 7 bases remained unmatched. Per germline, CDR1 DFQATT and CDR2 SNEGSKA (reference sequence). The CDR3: CSTTSGTTDTQYF. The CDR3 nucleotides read TGCAGTACGACAAGCGGGACCACAGATACGCAGTATTTT.

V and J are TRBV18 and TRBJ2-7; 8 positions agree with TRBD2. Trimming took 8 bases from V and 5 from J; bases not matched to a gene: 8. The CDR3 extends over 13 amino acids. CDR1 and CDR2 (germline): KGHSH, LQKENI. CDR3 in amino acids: CASRKRERHEQYF. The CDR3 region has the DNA TGTGCCAGCCGCAAGCGGGAGCGACACGAGCAGTACTTC.

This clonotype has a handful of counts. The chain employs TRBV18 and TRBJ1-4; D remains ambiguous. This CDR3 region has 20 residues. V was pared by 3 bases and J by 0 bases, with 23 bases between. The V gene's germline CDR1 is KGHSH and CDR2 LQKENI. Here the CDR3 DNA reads TGTGCCAGCTCACCTCAGTTTACGGGCCTCGCCCCTGCAACTAATGAAAAACTGTTTTTT. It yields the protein CASSPQFTGLAPATNEKLFF.

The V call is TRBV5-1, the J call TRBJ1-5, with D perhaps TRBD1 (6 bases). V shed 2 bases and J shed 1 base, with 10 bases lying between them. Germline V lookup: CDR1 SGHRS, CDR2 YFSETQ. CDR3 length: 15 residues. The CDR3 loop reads CASSLQGNSNQPQHF. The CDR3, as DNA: TGCGCCAGCAGCTTACAGGGAAACAGCAATCAGCCCCAGCATTTT.

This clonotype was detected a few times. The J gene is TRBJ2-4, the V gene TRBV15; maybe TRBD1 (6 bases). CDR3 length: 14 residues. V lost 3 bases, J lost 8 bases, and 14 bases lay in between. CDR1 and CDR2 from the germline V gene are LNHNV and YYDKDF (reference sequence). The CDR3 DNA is TGTGCCACCAGCAGGGCTCAACAGGGACACATTCAGTACTTC. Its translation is CATSRAQQGHIQYF. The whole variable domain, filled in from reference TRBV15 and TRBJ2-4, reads DAMVIQNPRYQVTQFGKPVTLSCSQTLNHNVMYWYQQKSSQAPKLLFHYYDKDFNNEADTPDNFQSRRPNTSFCFLDIRSPGLGDTAMYLCATSRAQQGHIQYFGAGTRLSVL.

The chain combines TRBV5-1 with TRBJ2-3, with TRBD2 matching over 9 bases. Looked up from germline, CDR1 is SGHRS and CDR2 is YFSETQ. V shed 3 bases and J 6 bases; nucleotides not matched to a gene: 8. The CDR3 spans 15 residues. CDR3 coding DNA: TGCGCCAGCAGCTCTAGCGGGGCGGCCGGTGATACGCAGTATTTT. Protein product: CASSSSGAAGDTQYF.

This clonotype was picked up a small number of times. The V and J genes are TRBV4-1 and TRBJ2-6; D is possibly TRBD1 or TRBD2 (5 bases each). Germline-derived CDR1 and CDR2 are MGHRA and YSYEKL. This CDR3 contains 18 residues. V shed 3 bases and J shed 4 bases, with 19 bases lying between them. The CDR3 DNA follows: TGCGCCAGCAGCCAGGATATTCGGGGCAGGCCCGGGGCCAACGTCCTGACTTTC. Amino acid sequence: CASSQDIRGRPGANVLTF.

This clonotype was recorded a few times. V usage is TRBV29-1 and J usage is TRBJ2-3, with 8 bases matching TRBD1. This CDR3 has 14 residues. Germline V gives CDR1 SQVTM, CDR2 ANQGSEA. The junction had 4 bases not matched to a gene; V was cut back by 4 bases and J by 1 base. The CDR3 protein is CSVAGGYGTDTQYF. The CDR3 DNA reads TGCAGCGTTGCAGGGGGCTATGGCACAGATACGCAGTATTTT.

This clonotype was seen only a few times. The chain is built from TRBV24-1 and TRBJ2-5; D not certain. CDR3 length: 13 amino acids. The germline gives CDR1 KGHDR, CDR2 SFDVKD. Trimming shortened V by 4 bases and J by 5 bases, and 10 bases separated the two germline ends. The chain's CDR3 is CATSDIGLETQYF. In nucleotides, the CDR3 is TGTGCCACCAGTGACATAGGGTTGGAGACCCAGTACTTC.

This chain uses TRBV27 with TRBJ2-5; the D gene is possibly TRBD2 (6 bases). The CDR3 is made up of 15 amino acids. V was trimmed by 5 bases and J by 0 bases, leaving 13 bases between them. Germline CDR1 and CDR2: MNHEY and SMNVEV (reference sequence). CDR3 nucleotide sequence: TGTGCCAGCAGTCCCTGGGGGGAGAACCAAGAGACCCAGTACTTC. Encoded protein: CASSPWGENQETQYF.